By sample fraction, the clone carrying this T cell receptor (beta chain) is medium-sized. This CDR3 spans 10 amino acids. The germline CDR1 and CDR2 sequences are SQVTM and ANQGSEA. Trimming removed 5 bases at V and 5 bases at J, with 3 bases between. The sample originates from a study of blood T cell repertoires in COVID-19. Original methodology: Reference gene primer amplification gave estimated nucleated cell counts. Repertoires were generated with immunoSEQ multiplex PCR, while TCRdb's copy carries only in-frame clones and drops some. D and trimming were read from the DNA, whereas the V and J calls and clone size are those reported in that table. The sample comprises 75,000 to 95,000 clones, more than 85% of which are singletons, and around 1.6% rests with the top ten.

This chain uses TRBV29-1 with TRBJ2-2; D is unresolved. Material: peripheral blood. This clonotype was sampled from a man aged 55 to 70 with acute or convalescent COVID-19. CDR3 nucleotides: TGCAGCGTTCGGACCGGGGAGCTGTTTTTT. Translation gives CSVRTGELFF.